One and the same sample provided the 3 T cell receptor beta chains below, sequenced in a study of OX40 agonist ivuxolimab in advanced cancers. The table came from immunoSEQ multiplex PCR; TCRdb's copy has only in-frame clones and leaves some out. The table lists tens of thousands of clones, 80% to 95% of them singletons. The sequencing used CD4+ or CD8+ T cells sorted from blood, collected in a trial of the OX40 agonist ivuxolimab. The receptors stem from an adult with an advanced solid tumor such as melanoma, head and neck, liver or kidney cancer.

The gene calls are TRBV7-9 and TRBJ2-1, with D maybe TRBD2 (5 bases). V was cut by 6 bases and J by 5 bases, with 14 bases left in between. The CDR3 runs to 14 residues. The germline CDR1 and CDR2 sequences are SEHNR and FQNEAQ (reference sequence). CDR3 amino acids: CASRPAVGDNEQFF. For the CDR3, the DNA is TGTGCCAGCAGGCCCGCCGTCGGGGACAATGAGCAGTTCTTC.

This clone occurred once. This chain joins TRBV29-1 and TRBJ2-3; TRBD1 matches 8 bases. CDR3 length: 15 residues. Germline CDR1 is SQVTM and CDR2 is ANQGSEA. V shed 1 base and J 1 base; nucleotides not matched to a gene: 4. The CDR3 DNA is TGCAGCGTTGAAGGGACAGGGCGCCGCACAGATACGCAGTATTTT. Amino acids: CSVEGTGRRTDTQYF.

This rearrangement joins TRBV6-5 to TRBJ1-1; perhaps TRBD1 as D (5 bases). CDR3 size: 11 residues. CDR1 and CDR2 from the germline V gene are MNHEY and SVGAGI. With 8 bases removed from V and 7 bases from J, the gap between germline ends came to 11 bases. DNA for the CDR3: TGTGCCAGCGGTGGGGCAGGTGAAGCTTTCTTT. It codes for CASGGAGEAFF.